This record covers a single TCR beta chain. The junction had 3 bases not matched to a gene; V was cut back by 0 bases and J by 7 bases. CDR1 and CDR2 (germline): MNHNY, SVGAGI (reference sequence). The CDR3 length is 15 residues. The sample belongs to a study of T cell changes during pregnancy in multiple sclerosis. Repertoires were generated with immunoSEQ multiplex PCR, while TCRdb's copy carries only in-frame clones and drops some. The table has approximately 44,000 clones, 92% seen once. This TCR was recovered from a female donor with multiple sclerosis, enrolled in a pregnancy study. V and J are TRBV6-6 and TRBJ1-4; TRBD1 matches at 9 bases. The source material was CD4+ T cells from peripheral blood mononuclear cells, sampled in the third trimester of pregnancy. This CDR3 reads CASSYSGQGVEKLFF. CDR3 DNA sequence: TGTGCCAGCAGTTACTCGGGACAGGGCGTTGAAAAACTGTTTTTT.